This TCR beta chain came from a study of technical replicates of blood from a handful of donors. The CDR3 is 13 residues long. Trimming removed 8 bases from V and 5 bases from J; junction bases left unmatched: 2. CDR1 is MNHEY and CDR2 is SMNVEV in the germline V gene (reference sequence). Clones were sequenced by immunoSEQ multiplex PCR, and TCRdb holds only the in-frame ones, with some missing. Of tens of thousands of clones listed, 90% to 95% were seen once; the top ten hold 4.7%. At least ten counts were recorded for this clone. The receptor comes from a human donor in good health. Some clones in this sample may be carry-over from other donors' samples. The genes are TRBV27 and TRBJ2-7, with TRBD2 identical over 14 bases. The sequencing input was PBMCs. The CDR3 loop is CASGTSGSNEQYF. The DNA of the CDR3 is TGTGCCAGCGGGACTAGCGGGAGCAACGAGCAGTACTTC.